These 18 T cell receptor beta chains share one sample of origin, sequenced in a study of T cell repertoires in cytomegalovirus infection. TCRdb recomputed calls from the reads with MiXCR, one row per CDR3 protein. Of about 740,000 distinct CDR3 sequences detected, 33% appear once; the ten largest clones hold 15% to 20%. No antigens are known for them. Sequenced here: cultured PBMCs, sampled from culture after CMV antigen stimulation. These receptors were taken from a human donor in good health (CMV status not recorded). Some clones in this sample may be carry-over from other donors' samples.

This chain uses TRBV20-1 with TRBJ1-6; weak D call: TRBD1 (6 bases). Germline lookup yields CDR1 DFQATT and CDR2 SNEGSKA (reference sequence). This CDR3 spans 12 amino acids. V lost 3 bases to trimming and J lost 9 bases, with 9 bases between them. This CDR3 is CSARTRGSPLHF. The CDR3 region has the DNA TGCAGTGCTAGGACCAGGGGTTCACCCCTCCACTTT.

This clonotype turned up a few times. This chain links TRBV5-4 with TRBJ1-5; 7 positions match TRBD1. Germline CDR1 is SGHNT and CDR2 is YYREEE (reference sequence). J lost 5 bases, V lost 4 bases, and 3 bases had no gene match. The CDR3 extends over 13 amino acids. CDR3 loop: CASSVQGYQPQHF. The CDR3 bases are TGTGCCAGCAGCGTACAGGGGTATCAGCCCCAGCATTTT.

The chain has TRBV3-1 and TRBJ1-1, with D perhaps TRBD1 (5 bases). Germline lookup yields CDR1 LGHDT and CDR2 YNNKEL (reference sequence). The CDR3 loop spans 14 amino acids. Trimming stripped 3 bases from V and 0 bases from J, with 8 bases between. CDR3 protein: CASSHQTVNTEAFF. The DNA of the CDR3 is TGTGCCAGCAGCCACCAGACAGTGAACACTGAAGCTTTCTTT.

The table lists this clonotype with a few counts. CDR3 in amino acids: CASSTGQGANYGYTF. Written as DNA, the CDR3 is TGTGCCAGCAGCACCGGACAGGGGGCAAACTATGGCTACACCTTC. The V call is TRBV7-2, the J call TRBJ1-2, with TRBD1 identical over 11 bases. The CDR3 sequence is 15 residues long. The junction had 4 bases not matched to a gene; V was cut back by 5 bases and J by 2 bases. The germline V gene has CDR1 SGHTA and CDR2 FQGNSA.

The V gene is TRBV24-1, the J gene TRBJ1-2; weak D call: TRBD1 (6 bases). V was trimmed by 1 base and J by 3 bases, leaving 14 bases between them. Germline-derived CDR1 and CDR2 are KGHDR and SFDVKD. This CDR3 comprises 16 residues. CDR3 sequence reads: CATSDLRAGGYYGYTF. The CDR3 DNA sequence: TGTGCCACCAGTGATTTACGCGCGGGGGGCTACTATGGCTACACCTTC.

V is TRBV6-1 and J is TRBJ2-1; no definite D call. Trimming stripped 0 bases from V and 2 bases from J, with 14 bases between. There are 17 residues in the CDR3. Per germline, CDR1 MNHNS and CDR2 SASEGT. CDR3 protein: CASSEALEKGTYNEQFF. The CDR3 DNA reads TGTGCCAGCAGTGAAGCGCTTGAGAAAGGGACCTACAATGAGCAGTTCTTC.

The rearrangement uses TRBV4-1 and TRBJ1-2, with D possibly being TRBD1 (6 bases). V was pared by 8 bases and J by 3 bases, with 19 bases between. This CDR3 region has 15 residues. Looked up from germline, CDR1 is MGHRA and CDR2 is YSYEKL. The CDR3 sequence is CASRDGPSGDYGYTF. DNA of the CDR3: TGCGCCAGCCGGGACGGACCCTCAGGGGACTATGGCTACACCTTC.

The CDR3 DNA sequence: TGTGCCAGCAGTCCGGACAGGGGGGTTGAAAAACTGTTTTTT. It encodes CASSPDRGVEKLFF. The chain couples TRBV28 to TRBJ1-4; 10 positions match TRBD1. With 5 bases clipped from V and 7 bases from J, the junction kept 4 bases outside the gene matches. Germline lookup yields CDR1 MDHEN and CDR2 SYDVKM. The CDR3 totals 14 residues.

This clonotype was seen a few times. This chain joins TRBV6-2 or TRBV6-3 and TRBJ2-1; no clear D. The CDR3 is 13 residues long. V lost 5 bases and J 9 bases, leaving 14 bases between the germline ends. The germline V gene encodes CDR1 MNHEY and CDR2 SVGEGT. DNA for the CDR3: TGTGCCAGCAGTATGGCCCAGCGTACTGAGCAGTTCTTC. It codes for CASSMAQRTEQFF.

V gene TRBV28 combines with J gene TRBJ2-5, with D possibly TRBD1 on 6 matching bases. Deletions cut 1 base from V and 4 bases from J, with 16 bases between. The germline V gene encodes CDR1 MDHEN and CDR2 SYDVKM. The CDR3 consists of 16 residues. The CDR3 region is CASSLSPVGGRETQYF. The CDR3 DNA reads as TGTGCCAGCAGTTTATCCCCCGTTGGGGGCCGAGAGACCCAGTACTTC.

In this sample, this clonotype turned up a few times. The rearrangement joins TRBV5-4 to TRBJ2-3; 8 bases line up with TRBD1. V was clipped by 5 bases and J by 4 bases; unmatched bases: 9. Germline V gene data show CDR1 as SGHNT and CDR2 as YYREEE (reference sequence). The CDR3 length is 15 residues. DNA of the CDR3: TGTGCCAGCAGTCCGAGGACAGGGTTCTCAGATACGCAGTATTTT. It yields the protein CASSPRTGFSDTQYF. The whole variable domain, filled in from reference TRBV5-4 and TRBJ2-3, reads ETGVTQSPTHLIKTRGQQVTLRCSSQSGHNTVSWYQQALGQGPQFIFQYYREEENGRGNFPPRFSGLQFPNYSSELNVNALELDDSALYLCASSPRTGFSDTQYFGPGTRLTVL.

The rearrangement links TRBV5-5 to TRBJ2-2; D remains ambiguous. V shed 4 bases and J shed 1 base, with 14 bases lying between them. Germline values: CDR1 SGHKS, CDR2 YYEKEE (reference sequence). The CDR3 runs to 16 residues. The CDR3 DNA reads TGTGCCAGCAGCCTAACACAGAGACTGAACACCGGGGAGCTGTTTTTT. This encodes CASSLTQRLNTGELFF.

This clonotype has just a few counts. The V gene is TRBV11-2, the J gene TRBJ2-7, with TRBD2 identical over 9 bases. CDR1 is SGHAT and CDR2 is FQNNGV in the germline V gene. The CDR3 extends over 18 amino acids. J was trimmed by 0 bases and V by 5 bases; bases with no gene match: 14. The chain's CDR3 is CASSRNWRREGSSYEQYF. The DNA of the CDR3 is TGTGCCAGCAGCCGAAATTGGAGGCGGGAGGGTAGCTCCTACGAGCAGTACTTC.

The gene calls are TRBV11-2 and TRBJ2-3, with 9 bases that match TRBD2. Germline CDR1 and CDR2: SGHAT and FQNNGV. The CDR3 runs to 17 residues. Trimming at V came to 0 bases and at J to 2 bases, leaving 6 bases not matched to a gene. Written as DNA, the CDR3 is TGTGCCAGCAGCTTAGAGATCCTAGCGGGACACACAGATACGCAGTATTTT. It codes for CASSLEILAGHTDTQYF.

CDR3 sequence (DNA): TGCGCCAGCAGCCAAGGCAGGAAGCTCCCCGATGAAAAACTGTTTTTT. This codes for CASSQGRKLPDEKLFF. The chain joins TRBV4-1 to TRBJ1-4; D gene uncertain. Trimming pared 1 base from V and 6 bases from J, leaving 15 bases between. Germline V gene data show CDR1 as MGHRA and CDR2 as YSYEKL. This CDR3 is 16 amino acids long.

This clonotype was counted between two and nine times. The J gene is TRBJ1-5, the V gene TRBV7-9; possible D gene TRBD1, 5 bases. The CDR3 covers 17 residues. Germline loops: CDR1 SEHNR, CDR2 FQNEAQ (reference sequence). Trimming took off 2 bases at V and 0 bases at J, with 14 bases between the two ends. The CDR3 loop reads CASSLPDAQDSNQPQHF. The CDR3 region has the DNA TGTGCCAGCAGCTTACCTGACGCACAGGATAGCAATCAGCCCCAGCATTTT.

This clonotype was counted ten times or more. The rearrangement links TRBV7-2 to TRBJ1-3; 10 bases align to TRBD1. The V segment lost 5 bases and the J segment 8 bases; nucleotides outside the gene matches: 6. CDR1 is SGHTA and CDR2 is FQGNSA in the germline V gene. CDR3 length: 14 residues. The DNA for the CDR3 is TGTGCCAGCAGCCCCGGGACAGGGGTCCACACCATATATTTT. Protein: CASSPGTGVHTIYF.

Ten or more counts support this clonotype. This rearrangement joins TRBV7-2 to TRBJ1-1; weak D call: TRBD1 (6 bases). The CDR3 runs to 12 residues. From germline, CDR1 is SGHTA and CDR2 FQGNSA. Deletions cut 4 bases from V and 6 bases from J, with 9 bases between. CDR3: CASSSGGPEAFF. The CDR3, as DNA: TGTGCCAGCAGCTCGGGGGGCCCTGAAGCTTTCTTT.